This entry lists 2 T cell receptor beta chains sequenced from one sample in a study of T cell responses to AZD1222 COVID-19 vaccine. Method: immunoSEQ multiplex PCR; TCRdb's copy keeps in-frame clones and lacks some. The table lists about 130,000 clones, approximately 85% of them singletons. Here the sequenced sample was peripheral blood, taken 28 days after the second AZD1222 dose. The receptors here all came from an adult who received the AZD1222 COVID-19 vaccine.

The V and J genes are TRBV19 and TRBJ2-2; 8 bases are shared with TRBD1. The trim removed 3 bases at V and 3 bases at J, leaving 9 bases unmatched. Germline CDR1 LNHDA, CDR2 SQIVND (reference sequence). There are 17 residues in the CDR3. CDR3 loop: CASSIQGADWYTGELFF. The CDR3 coding sequence is TGTGCCAGTAGTATTCAGGGGGCAGATTGGTACACCGGGGAGCTGTTTTTT.

The V and J genes are TRBV2 and TRBJ1-5; D is undetermined. Germline CDR1 reads SNHLY; CDR2 reads FYNNEI. V lost 5 bases and J 4 bases, leaving 15 bases between the germline ends. This CDR3 comprises 15 residues. CDR3 in DNA: TGTGCCAGCAGTCCTACCGCCACACCTAATCAGCCCCAGCATTTT. Translating it yields CASSPTATPNQPQHF.